This TCR beta chain emerged from a study of somatic mutations in cytotoxic T cells in rheumatoid arthritis. Study-level background: Patient blood (about 29 ml EDTA) was drawn right after diagnosis, before any treatment. Whole-study findings and limits: In rheumatoid arthritis patients, unlike healthy controls, CD8+ clonality rose with age. Between rheumatoid arthritis patients and age-matched healthy controls, CD8+ T-cell clonality showed no significant difference.

CDR1 SGHAT and CDR2 FQNNGV come from the germline V gene. The V and J ends lost 0 bases and 0 bases, in that order; junction bases with no gene match: 0. The CDR3 runs 15 residues. Points on this clone: Antigen unknown.

Authors' data handling: Matching between patient CD8+ clones larger than 1% and published virus-specific TCRB sequences was rare. Here immunoSEQ multiplex PCR was the method, and the copy in TCRdb shows in-frame clones only, minus some. V, J and clone size were drawn from that table, and D and trimming were deduced from the DNA. The sample holds roughly 5,500 clones; roughly four fifths are singletons and the top ten take about 51%. This clonotype was sampled from a woman aged 45-60 years with rheumatoid arthritis. The V and J genes are TRBV11-2 and TRBJ1-2; 8 bases are a match to TRBD1. Sequencing was carried out using CD8+ T cells sorted from blood. DNA for the CDR3: TGTGCCAGCAGCTTAGAACAGGGGGCTAACTATGGCTACACCTTC. Amino acid sequence: CASSLEQGANYGYTF. The full variable domain, its missing parts supplied by reference TRBV11-2 and TRBJ1-2, is EAGVAQSPRYKIIEKRQSVAFWCNPISGHATLYWYQQILGQGPKLLIQFQNNGVVDDSQLPKDRFSAERLKGVDSTLKIQPAKLEDSAVYLCASSLEQGANYGYTFGSGTRLTVV.